This T cell receptor (beta chain) was found in a study of shared clonotypes between healthy human individuals. Trimming took 0 bases from V and 6 from J, leaving 9 bases between them. Per germline, CDR1 LNHNV and CDR2 YYDKDF (reference sequence). This CDR3 region has 13 residues. Concerning this clone: This sample also contains other DNA sequences that code for the same CDR3.

Sequencing used immunoSEQ multiplex PCR; TCRdb keeps in-frame clones, though not all of them. Among approximately 500,000 clones, about four fifths were seen once, and the ten largest hold 10% to 15%. This TCR derives from a woman in her thirties or forties in good health. Some clones in this sample may be carry-over from other donors' samples. Source material: PBMCs. The gene calls are TRBV15 and TRBJ2-7; D perhaps matches TRBD1 (6 bases). The CDR3 protein is CATSRDLGGEQYF. The DNA of the CDR3 is TGTGCCACCAGCAGAGATTTAGGGGGCGAGCAGTACTTC.